Listed here are 23 T cell receptor beta chains from one sample, sequenced in a study of tissue T cells after allogeneic stem cell transplantation (dated by TCRdb to between 2021 and 2022). The receptor library was made with the immunoSEQ multiplex PCR assay. The immuneACCESS repertoire file appears here via TCRdb, limited to in-frame rearrangements. These files lack a portion of the clones; in checked studies, under half of the deficit traces to unresolved V genes, and the cause of the others is not known. Here the sample has about 4,600 clones; about 50% occur a single time. The top ten hold about a fifth of the sample. According to the study, the label for this sample's time point signals: mouse harvest day 14 after allogeneic transplant. Each mouse graft, delivered by tail vein injection, combined 10^6 splenic CD5+ T cells with 10^7 T-cell-depleted bone marrow cells. The sequencing input was lymph node tissue. The receptor source for this set is a female BALB/c mouse given C57BL/6 T cells with graft-versus-host disease after an allogeneic hematopoietic cell transplant.

This clone was picked up a small number of times. The gene symbols are mouse symbols. CDR3 DNA, as far as it was read: TGCACCTGCAGTGCGACATCAAACTCCGACTACACC. Protein product: CTCSATSNSDYT. The CDR3 reads in full as CTCSATSNSDYTF. The rearrangement uses TRBV1 and TRBJ1-2; D remains unclear. The DNA ends 1 residue before the CDR3 does, and the rest of the CDR3 is filled in from the germline J gene. The germline CDR1 and CDR2 sequences are NSQYPW and LRSPGD (reference sequence). V lost 3 bases and J 0 bases, leaving 5 bases between the germline ends. This CDR3 is 13 amino acids long.

Turning to this clone: All gene names here are mouse names. The DNA ends 1 residue before the CDR3 does, and the rest of the CDR3 is filled in from the germline J gene. V gene TRBV12-1 combines with J gene TRBJ2-3, with a tentative D call TRBD1 (6 bases). The CDR3 is 15 amino acids. CDR1 and CDR2 (germline): SGHSN, HYEKVE. V was clipped by 3 bases and J by 0 bases, with 12 bases between them. The CDR3 protein is CASSTGQPSAETLYF. The covered CDR3 bases are TGTGCCAGCTCTACAGGACAGCCTAGTGCAGAAACGCTGTAT. Variable domain in full (rest from reference TRBV12-1 and TRBJ2-3): DSGVVQSPRHIIKEKGGRSVLTCIPISGHSNVVWYQQTLGKELKFLIQHYEKVERDKGFLPSRFSVQQFDDYHSEMNMSALELEDSAMYFCASSTGQPSAETLYFGSGTRLTVL.

Comments on this clone: Gene names denote mouse genes. The sequenced fragment ends 1 residue before the CDR3 boundary, so the rest is inferred from the germline J gene. The chain has TRBV4 and TRBJ2-3; 8 positions match TRBD2. The J segment lost 3 bases and the V segment lost 8 bases, leaving 4 bases of the junction unmatched. Germline-derived CDR1 and CDR2 are LGHDT and YNNKQL (reference sequence). The CDR3 consists of 13 residues. The CDR3 here is CASLDWAAETLYF. The part of the CDR3 DNA that was read is TGTGCCAGCTTGGACTGGGCCGCAGAAACGCTGTAT.

Notes on this clone: These gene names are mouse names. The sequenced fragment ends 1 residue before the CDR3 boundary, so the rest is inferred from the germline J gene. The chain recombines TRBV15 with TRBJ1-4; D is undetermined. Trimming took off 6 bases at V and 0 bases at J, with 5 bases between the two ends. Germline CDR1 SGHND, CDR2 FRSKSL. This CDR3 contains 13 residues. CDR3 region: CASRIISNERLFF. CDR3 DNA, as far as it was read: TGTGCCAGCAGAATAATTTCCAACGAAAGATTATTT.

By share of the sample, this clone is medium-sized. These gene names are mouse names. CDR3 bases read: TGTGCCAGCAGCCAGACTGGGGGGGCGAGTGAACAGTAC. Encoded protein: CASSQTGGASEQY. The whole CDR3 sequence reads CASSQTGGASEQYF. The rearrangement joins TRBV3 to TRBJ2-7, with 12 bases matching TRBD2. The CDR3 goes on 1 residue after the read ends, and that part is filled in from the germline J gene. The trim removed 5 bases at V and 6 bases at J, leaving 5 bases unmatched. This CDR3 is built from 14 residues. The germline CDR1 and CDR2 sequences are SNHLY and FYNGKV (reference sequence).

A single count supports this clone. Gene names are mouse gene names. The CDR3 extends 1 residue past the end of the read, so its final part is completed from the germline J gene. The gene calls are TRBV1 and TRBJ2-3; D is tentatively TRBD1 or TRBD2 (5 bases each). The length of the CDR3 is 14 residues. Trimming removed 3 bases at V and 0 bases at J, with 7 bases between. The V gene's germline CDR1 is NSQYPW and CDR2 LRSPGD (reference sequence). CDR3 sequence reads: CTCSARDSAETLYF. CDR3 DNA (partial): TGCACCTGCAGTGCCCGGGACAGTGCAGAAACGCTGTAT.

About this clone itself: Genes and germline are mouse. The CDR3 goes on 1 residue after the read ends, and that part is filled in from the germline J gene. The gene calls are TRBV23 and TRBJ1-2; the table's D call, TRBD1, has no DNA check behind it. The CDR3 spans 14 residues. Germline CDR1 KGHTA, CDR2 FQNQQP. This CDR3 is CSSSQGTTNSDYTF. Partial CDR3 DNA: TGCTCCAGCAGTCAAGGGACAACAAACTCCGACTACACC.

About this clone itself: Mouse gene names apply. The missing CDR3 end, 1 residue past where the read stops, is filled in from the germline J gene. The chain has TRBV16 and TRBJ2-4; 9 bases map to TRBD2. Germline assignment: CDR1 SGHSA and CDR2 FRNQAP. V shed 4 bases and J 2 bases; nucleotides not matched to a gene: 7. This CDR3 is built from 16 residues. CDR3 bases read: TGTGCAAGCAGCTCACTCTGGGGGGGTTATCAAAACACCTTGTAC. Protein product: CASSSLWGGYQNTLY. The entire CDR3 reads CASSSLWGGYQNTLYF.

As concerns this clone: Here the gene names and germline are mouse. The read is 1 residue too short to cover the CDR3 end, so that end is filled in from the germline J gene. V is TRBV26 and J is TRBJ1-3, with D hard to call. CDR3 length equals 14 residues. With 6 bases removed from V and 0 bases from J, the gap between germline ends came to 9 bases. CDR1 KGHPV and CDR2 FQNQEV come from the germline V gene (reference sequence). The CDR3 spells CASRTTNSGNTLYF. The CDR3 bases that were read are TGTGCCAGCAGAACGACAAATTCTGGAAATACGCTCTAT.

Notes on this clone: Gene labels here are mouse ones. Read coverage stops 1 residue before the CDR3 terminus; the germline J gene supplies the remainder. This sequence joins TRBV29 and TRBJ2-7; 8 bases line up with TRBD2. The germline V gene has CDR1 MSHET and CDR2 SYDVDS. This CDR3 contains 14 residues. CDR3 in amino acids: CASGDGGGTYEQYF. CDR3 bases read: TGTGCCAGCGGTGATGGGGGGGGCACCTATGAACAGTAC.

This clone rates as medium-sized. The germline and genes are mouse ones. The read finishes 1 residue shy of the CDR3 end, and the germline J gene is used to complete it. V and J are TRBV13-2 and TRBJ2-1; TRBD2 agrees at 7 bases. The V gene end was trimmed by 2 bases and the J gene end by 3 bases; junction bases not matched to a gene: 2. The CDR3 extends over 14 amino acids. CDR1 is NNHNN and CDR2 is SYGAGS in the germline V gene (reference sequence). CDR3 sequence: CASGDRGGYAEQFF. The sequenced CDR3 bases are TGTGCCAGCGGTGACCGGGGGGGCTATGCTGAGCAGTTC.

A word on this clone: Gene names are the mouse ones. The read ends 1 residue before the CDR3 terminus; that terminus is restored from the germline J gene. The chain employs TRBV13-1 and TRBJ2-7, with 7 bases aligning to TRBD1. The CDR3 has 14 amino acids. After removal of 4 bases from V and 1 base from J, the junction contained 5 bases not matched to a gene. Per the germline V gene, CDR1 is NSHNY and CDR2 is SYGAGN. The covered CDR3 bases are TGTGCCAGCAGTAGACAGGGAGGGTCCTATGAACAGTAC. Translated: CASSRQGGSYEQY. In full, the CDR3 reads CASSRQGGSYEQYF.

About this clone itself: Germline and genes: mouse. The read finishes 1 residue shy of the CDR3 end, and the germline J gene is used to complete it. This rearrangement joins TRBV12-2 to TRBJ2-1; 8 bases match TRBD2. Germline V gene sequence: CDR1 SGHLS, CDR2 HYDKME. This CDR3 has 17 amino acids. V dropped 0 bases and J dropped 0; count of bases not matched to a gene: 6. The CDR3 spells CASSLAGGRYNYAEQFF. Incomplete CDR3 DNA: TGTGCCAGCTCTCTCGCTGGGGGGCGATATAACTATGCTGAGCAGTTC.

A word on this clone: The listed genes are named as in mouse. The read falls 1 residue short of the CDR3 end, and the missing part is taken from the germline J gene. This chain connects TRBV12-2 to TRBJ1-1; the D is unclear. V lost 3 bases, J lost 1 base, and 8 bases lay in between. Germline-derived CDR1 and CDR2 are SGHLS and HYDKME. This CDR3 region has 13 residues. The CDR3 sequence is CASSSHGNTEVFF. The part of the CDR3 DNA that was read is TGTGCCAGCTCTTCCCACGGAAACACAGAAGTCTTC. Looking up the rest from reference TRBV12-2 and TRBJ1-1 gives the full variable domain: NSGVVQSPRYIIKGKGERSILKCIPISGHLSVAWYQQTQGQELKFFIQHYDKMERDKGNLPSRFSVQQFDDYHSEMNMSALELEDSAVYFCASSSHGNTEVFFGKGTRLTVV.

This clone was picked up one time. Genes here carry mouse names. The CDR3 end lies 1 residue beyond the end of the read and is filled in from the germline J gene. The chain couples TRBV12-2 to TRBJ2-5; D may be TRBD2 (5 bases). Germline CDR1 and CDR2: SGHLS and HYDKME. V lost 2 bases and J 3 bases, leaving 5 bases between the germline ends. The CDR3 is made up of 12 amino acids. CDR3 DNA, as far as it was read: TGTGCCAGCTCTCCTGGGCAAGACACCCAGTAC. As protein: CASSPGQDTQY. The full CDR3 protein reads CASSPGQDTQYF.

This clone qualifies as medium-sized (0.01 to 0.1%). Genes and germline are mouse. With the read ending 1 residue before the CDR3 end, the germline J gene is used to fill in that end. The chain carries TRBV16 and TRBJ2-7; D not resolved. CDR1 and CDR2 from the germline V gene are SGHSA and FRNQAP. This CDR3 spans 14 amino acids. V was cut by 0 bases and J by 0 bases, with 6 bases left in between. CDR3 loop: CASSLDGNSYEQYF. The sequenced CDR3 bases are TGTGCAAGCAGCTTAGATGGAAACTCCTATGAACAGTAC.

This clone was seen a few times. The gene symbols are mouse symbols. The observed sequence ends 1 residue before the CDR3 terminus, with the missing tail filled in from the germline J gene. This chain uses TRBV5 with TRBJ1-3; no clear D. The V end was cut by 1 base, the J end by 0 bases, with 7 bases between. The CDR3 contains 15 residues. Germline-derived CDR1 and CDR2 are LGHNA and YNLKQL (reference sequence). The DNA read from the CDR3 is TGTGCCAGCAGCCAAGGGACGAATTCTGGAAATACGCTCTAT. Its translation is CASSQGTNSGNTLY. The complete CDR3 reads CASSQGTNSGNTLYF.

As to this clone: All gene names here are mouse names. The part of the CDR3 DNA that was read is TGTGCCAGCAGTCCCCCGGGGTACCAAGACACCCAGTAC. It yields the protein CASSPPGYQDTQY. The complete CDR3 reads CASSPPGYQDTQYF. The chain joins TRBV26 to TRBJ2-5, with D unresolved. Sequencing ends 1 residue short of the CDR3 end; the germline J gene provides the rest. V dropped 4 bases and J dropped 1 base, with 9 bases sitting between them. In germline, CDR1 is KGHPV, CDR2 FQNQEV (reference sequence). CDR3 length equals 14 residues.

Worth noting for this clone: Germline and genes here are mouse. The read ends 1 residue before the CDR3 terminus; that terminus is restored from the germline J gene. This chain joins TRBV13-3 and TRBJ2-5; 9 nucleotides agree with TRBD2. V trimming: 7 bases; J trimming: 4 bases; junction bases outside the gene matches: 13. The germline V gene encodes CDR1 NNHDY and CDR2 SYVADS. There are 16 residues in the CDR3. The CDR3 loop reads CASGGETGGWEDTQYF. The CDR3 bases that were read are TGTGCCAGCGGTGGGGAGACTGGGGGCTGGGAAGACACCCAGTAC.

A word on this clone: Each gene name is a mouse one. The CDR3 extends 1 residue past the end of the read, so its final part is completed from the germline J gene. The chain employs TRBV13-3 and TRBJ2-4; a possible D gene is TRBD2 (6 bases). Germline loops: CDR1 NNHDY, CDR2 SYVADS. The CDR3 sequence is 14 residues long. Trimming took 1 base from V and 3 from J, leaving 9 bases between them. The CDR3 DNA, read in part, is TGTGCCAGCAGTGATTCTGGGGAGCAAAACACCTTGTAC. It codes for CASSDSGEQNTLY. The whole CDR3 sequence reads CASSDSGEQNTLYF.

Turning to this clone: Gene names refer to mouse genes. From the germline J gene comes the end of the CDR3, since the read stops 1 residue before it. The chain links TRBV5 to TRBJ2-4; D might be TRBD2 (6 bases). The CDR3 totals 16 residues. Germline loops: CDR1 LGHNA, CDR2 YNLKQL (reference sequence). Trimming shortened V by 0 bases and J by 0 bases, and 10 bases separated the two germline ends. This CDR3 reads CASSQDWGPSQNTLYF. The sequenced CDR3 bases are TGTGCCAGCAGCCAAGACTGGGGTCCTAGTCAAAACACCTTGTAC.

This clone was recorded a few times. Genes here carry mouse names. The read gets to within 1 residue of the CDR3 end, and the germline J gene fills in the rest. The chain employs TRBV13-1 and TRBJ2-2; 8 nucleotides agree with TRBD2. The V gene's germline CDR1 is NSHNY and CDR2 SYGAGN. The V segment lost 5 bases and the J segment 2 bases; nucleotides outside the gene matches: 5. This CDR3 contains 15 residues. The chain's CDR3 is CASRTWGANTGQLYF. The CDR3 bases that were read are TGTGCCAGCAGAACCTGGGGGGCGAACACCGGGCAGCTCTAC.

On this clone itself: Gene labels here are mouse ones. The DNA ends 1 residue before the CDR3 does, and the rest of the CDR3 is filled in from the germline J gene. The rearrangement links TRBV26 to TRBJ1-1; D is unclear. Trimming took 4 bases from V and 0 from J, leaving 6 bases between them. Per the germline V gene, CDR1 is KGHPV and CDR2 is FQNQEV (reference sequence). The CDR3 contains 13 residues. The CDR3 protein is CASSRQANTEVFF. The sequenced CDR3 bases are TGTGCCAGCAGTCGCCAGGCAAACACAGAAGTCTTC.